This TCR beta chain is drawn from a study of blood T cell repertoires in COVID-19. Study context: Donors in the United States, Italy and Spain gave samples during acute or convalescent COVID-19. PBMCs, B-cell-depleted T cells, or T cells were the source of the cDNA or gDNA that made up the material.

Trimming took 6 bases from V and 10 from J; bases not matched to a gene: 12. Germline CDR1 reads MDHEN; CDR2 reads SYDVKM. This CDR3 has 14 residues. TCRdb's table, derived via immunoSEQ multiplex PCR, lists solely in-frame clones and lacks some. The top ten hold 3.5% to 5.5% of the sample, which has about 140,000 clones, approximately 80% seen once. This chain uses TRBV28 with TRBJ2-1, with 7 bases lining up with TRBD2. Sample: peripheral blood. This TCR derives from a woman older than 75 with active or convalescent COVID-19. The DNA of the CDR3 is TGTGCCAGCAGGCCCGGTTGGGCGGGGGTCGAGCAGTTCTTC. This translates into CASRPGWAGVEQFF.